One sample yielded the 21 T cell receptor beta chains listed below, sequenced in a study of T cells in Graves' hyperthyroidism and ophthalmopathy. TCR beta CDR3 sequences were amplified from RNA transcripts. HTBI primers were the set used in a first-round RT-PCR of the TCR CDR3. One entry per CDR3 protein results from TCRdb running MiXCR on the multiplex PCR reads. Of hundreds of thousands of distinct CDR3 sequences listed, around 13% were seen once; the top ten hold roughly 8.3%. Sequenced input: blood. Receptors were obtained from a young woman with Graves' hyperthyroidism.

This clonotype was seen at least ten times. The chain employs TRBV27 and TRBJ1-4; the D gene is possibly TRBD1 (5 bases). V was shortened by 8 bases and J by 8 bases, with 15 bases between the two germline ends. Germline V CDR1 and CDR2: MNHEY, SMNVEV (reference sequence). The CDR3 extends over 13 amino acids. CDR3 sequence: CASLSRGDEKLFF. CDR3 DNA sequence: TGTGCCAGCCTATCCCGGGGGGACGAAAAACTGTTTTTT.

This clonotype has a count of ten or more. The chain employs TRBV15 and TRBJ2-7; 9 bases fit TRBD1. This CDR3 is 16 amino acids long. Germline CDR1 LNHNV, CDR2 YYDKDF (reference sequence). Losses at the gene ends were 5 bases for V and 3 bases for J; bases not matched to a gene: 11. The CDR3 region has the DNA TGTGCCACCAGCCTCCGGGACAGGGCCCCCCGCTACGAGCAGTACTTC. Translated, it gives CATSLRDRAPRYEQYF.

The sample holds many counts of this clonotype. This chain joins TRBV6-2 or TRBV6-3 and TRBJ1-1, with 7 bases aligning to TRBD1. Germline trimming cut 2 bases from V and 0 bases from J; bases unmatched to any gene: 3. This CDR3 region has 15 residues. Germline CDR1 reads MNHEY; CDR2 reads SVGEGT. The CDR3 reads CASSYGGQLNTEAFF. CDR3 DNA sequence: TGTGCCAGCAGTTACGGGGGACAGTTGAACACTGAAGCTTTCTTT.

Comment on this clonotype: At one end the junction does not follow the germline gene, possibly because of a read error. J is TRBJ2-7 and V is TRBV5-1; D is undetermined. This CDR3 spans 14 amino acids. Germline CDR1 SGHRS, CDR2 YFSETQ. As DNA, the CDR3 is TGTGCCAGCAGCCGCCAAGGTACGCCGTACGAGCAGTACTTC. Translating gives CASSRQGTPYEQYF.

This clonotype has a handful of counts. This CDR3 is CSARGWGEEQFF. Here the CDR3 DNA reads TGCAGTGCTAGAGGGTGGGGGGAAGAGCAGTTCTTC. The chain joins TRBV20-1 to TRBJ2-1, with D perhaps matching TRBD2 (6 bases). Germline CDR1 and CDR2: DFQATT and SNEGSKA (reference sequence). The CDR3 sequence is 12 residues long. V was shortened by 1 base and J by 10 bases, with 11 bases between the two germline ends.

There are many counts of this clonotype. The chain links TRBV5-1 to TRBJ1-1; D uncertain. The CDR3 totals 16 residues. Per the germline V gene, CDR1 is SGHRS and CDR2 is YFSETQ. With 0 bases removed from V and 1 base from J, the gap between germline ends came to 13 bases. In nucleotides, the CDR3 is TGCGCCAGCAGCTTGGACGCCGTCCCGAGGAACACTGAAGCTTTCTTT. Amino acid sequence: CASSLDAVPRNTEAFF.

This clonotype was counted ten times or more. The chain joins TRBV28 to TRBJ2-5; TRBD2 matches at 9 bases. Germline loops: CDR1 MDHEN, CDR2 SYDVKM. V trimming: 1 base; J trimming: 4 bases; junction bases outside the gene matches: 10. The CDR3 covers 17 residues. For the CDR3, the DNA is TGTGCCAGCAGTTTATTGACCGGCGGGGGGGAGCTAGAGACCCAGTACTTC. This sequence encodes CASSLLTGGGELETQYF.

This clonotype was seen repeatedly, ten times or more. The chain couples TRBV27 to TRBJ2-1; 10 bases are shared with TRBD2. The CDR3 totals 15 residues. V shed 6 bases and J 10 bases; nucleotides not matched to a gene: 12. Germline CDR1 reads MNHEY; CDR2 reads SMNVEV (reference sequence). This CDR3 is CASSPLAGPPGEQFF. In DNA form, the CDR3 reads TGTGCCAGCAGCCCACTAGCGGGACCGCCGGGGGAGCAGTTCTTC.

This clonotype has ten or more counts. This chain connects TRBV6-1 to TRBJ1-2; D is unresolved. The CDR3 loop spans 15 amino acids. V dropped 2 bases and J dropped 4 bases, with 14 bases sitting between them. Germline V gene lookup returns CDR1 MNHNS and CDR2 SASEGT. The CDR3 protein is CASSERVQFSYGYTF. The CDR3 DNA is TGTGCCAGCAGTGAAAGGGTTCAGTTTTCCTATGGCTACACCTTC.

The chain has TRBV5-6 and TRBJ2-7, with D unclear. There are 12 residues in the CDR3. V was trimmed by 4 bases and J by 2 bases, leaving 7 bases between them. Germline lookup yields CDR1 SGHDT and CDR2 YYEEEE. The CDR3, as DNA: TGTGCCAGCAGCATTCCCCCCTACGAGCAGTACTTC. Translation gives CASSIPPYEQYF.

This clonotype was counted only a few times. The V call is TRBV7-9, the J call TRBJ2-7; no firm D call. Germline lookup yields CDR1 SEHNR and CDR2 FQNEAQ (reference sequence). The CDR3 extends over 14 amino acids. V lost 8 bases and J 1 base, leaving 15 bases between the germline ends. DNA of the CDR3: TGTGCCAGCCACAGCTACCCAACATCCTACGAGCAGTACTTC. Protein product: CASHSYPTSYEQYF.

Written as DNA, the CDR3 is TGTGCCAGCAGCCGCCGGGACCTATCGCCCCAGCATTTT. Translating gives CASSRRDLSPQHF. V is TRBV3-2 and J is TRBJ1-5; TRBD1 reflects the table's D call only, with no check against the DNA. TRBV3-2 is designated a pseudogene. The CDR3 length is 13 residues.

This clonotype was seen at least ten times. The V and J genes are TRBV3-1 and TRBJ2-7; D might be TRBD1 or TRBD2, each matching 5 bases. Trimming took 0 bases from V and 3 from J, leaving 21 bases between them. The CDR3 length is 18 residues. CDR1 is LGHDT and CDR2 is YNNKEL in the germline V gene (reference sequence). The CDR3 DNA follows: TGTGCCAGCAGCCAAGATCGGTCCCCGCGAGGGGATTTCTACGAGCAGTACTTC. This encodes CASSQDRSPRGDFYEQYF.

This clonotype was recorded many times. CDR3 DNA: TGCAGTGCTAGTGGAGGGGGCGGATTGGATACGCAGTATTTT. Its protein is CSASGGGGLDTQYF. This chain links TRBV20-1 with TRBJ2-3; D might be TRBD1 (7 bases). V was clipped by 3 bases and J by 6 bases, with 16 bases between them. The CDR3 totals 14 residues. Germline lookup yields CDR1 DFQATT and CDR2 SNEGSKA (reference sequence).

This clonotype was picked up many times. This rearrangement joins TRBV12-3 or TRBV12-4 to TRBJ2-1, with D unclear. The CDR3 totals 16 residues. The ends were cut back, 5 bases at V and 0 bases at J, with 14 bases in the middle. This CDR3 is CASSPLLYSSYNEQFF. CDR3 in DNA: TGTGCCAGCAGTCCGCTCCTATATAGCTCCTACAATGAGCAGTTCTTC.

This chain links TRBV5-1 with TRBJ1-6; D is undetermined. Per the germline V gene, CDR1 is SGHRS and CDR2 is YFSETQ. The CDR3 sequence is 13 residues long. Trimming stripped 1 base from V and 8 bases from J, with 7 bases between. The CDR3 nucleotides are TGCGCCAGCAGCTTGCAAGCGGATTCACCCCTCCACTTT. Translating gives CASSLQADSPLHF.

This clonotype appeared many times. The V call is TRBV2, the J call TRBJ2-5; 7 bases map to TRBD1. The CDR3 is 12 amino acids. The V segment lost 6 bases and the J segment 14 bases; nucleotides outside the gene matches: 12. Germline CDR1 reads SNHLY; CDR2 reads FYNNEI. The CDR3 DNA reads TGTGCCAGCAGCGCACTGGGACAGTTCAGCTACTTC. Its translation: CASSALGQFSYF.

In its sample, this clonotype was seen many times. The chain joins TRBV7-9 to TRBJ2-1; weak D call: TRBD1 (5 bases). The germline gives CDR1 SEHNR, CDR2 FQNEAQ (reference sequence). CDR3 length: 13 residues. Trimming cost V 8 bases and J 4 bases, with 12 bases left between them. The CDR3 nucleotides read TGTGCCAGCCGACGGACACCATACAATGAGCAGTTCTTC. Its protein is CASRRTPYNEQFF.

The CDR3 reads CASSHTVATGLKSRRGNQPQHF. CDR3 in DNA: TGTGCCAGCAGCCATACCGTAGCCACAGGGTTGAAGAGTCGGAGGGGTAATCAGCCCCAGCATTTT. V gene TRBV14 combines with J gene TRBJ1-5; TRBD1 is a possible D gene (6 bases). The CDR3 contains 22 residues. V dropped 3 bases and J dropped 4 bases, with 34 bases sitting between them. The germline CDR1 and CDR2 sequences are SGHDN and FVKESK.

The rearrangement links TRBV19 to TRBJ2-1; 10 bases fit TRBD2. V lost 2 bases, J lost 8 bases, and 3 bases stayed unmatched. Per the germline V gene, CDR1 is LNHDA and CDR2 is SQIVND (reference sequence). This CDR3 has 14 amino acids. CDR3 sequence: CASSILAGEDEQFF. In nucleotides, the CDR3 is TGTGCCAGTAGTATACTAGCGGGAGAGGATGAGCAGTTCTTC.

This clonotype appeared many times. The V gene is TRBV18, the J gene TRBJ1-1, with D possibly being TRBD1 (5 bases). Germline assignment: CDR1 KGHSH and CDR2 LQKENI. V lost 2 bases to trimming and J lost 7 bases, with 17 bases between them. The CDR3 is 15 residues long. The CDR3 loop reads CASSPSREPRVEAFF. CDR3 in DNA: TGTGCCAGCTCACCATCTCGCGAGCCCAGGGTTGAAGCTTTCTTT.